Shown below are 13 T cell receptor beta chains from a single sample sequenced in a study of CD8 T cells in Susac syndrome. RNA totalling about 0.5 to 1 ug underwent reverse transcription with random hexamers. TCRdb passed the immunoSEQ multiplex PCR reads through MiXCR, listing each CDR3 protein once. The profile shows about 160,000 distinct CDR3 sequences, approximately 93% of them singletons. The sample was CD4+ T cells from PBMCs. The receptors come from a human donor with multiple sclerosis.

In this sample, this clonotype turned up once. The chain carries TRBV12-3 or TRBV12-4 and TRBJ1-1; TRBD1 might be the D (5 bases). The germline V and J ends were trimmed by 3 bases and 2 bases, with 16 bases remaining between them. The CDR3 totals 16 residues. The CDR3 is CASSLGLQVHNTEAFF. The CDR3 nucleotides are TGTGCCAGCAGTTTGGGGCTACAAGTTCACAACACTGAAGCTTTCTTT.

This chain connects TRBV7-2 to TRBJ2-1; D is possibly TRBD2 (6 bases). V lost 7 bases to trimming and J lost 6 bases, with 16 bases between them. CDR1 and CDR2 from the germline V gene are SGHTA and FQGNSA. The CDR3 is made up of 14 amino acids. Here the CDR3 reads CASNPGLRSNEQFF. CDR3 sequence (DNA): TGTGCCAGCAACCCGGGACTCAGATCCAATGAGCAGTTCTTC.

V gene TRBV7-9 combines with J gene TRBJ2-3, with D tentatively TRBD2 (6 bases). Per the germline V gene, CDR1 is SEHNR and CDR2 is FQNEAQ (reference sequence). CDR3 size: 13 residues. Between the trimmed V and J ends, which lost 5 bases and 6 bases, there was a span of 12 bases. CDR3 amino acids: CASSLSGEDTQYF. CDR3 sequence (DNA): TGTGCCAGCAGCCTTAGCGGAGAGGATACGCAGTATTTT.

The CDR3 region is CAWSLGGTEAFF. The CDR3 DNA is TGTGCCTGGAGTTTGGGTGGCACTGAAGCTTTCTTT. The chain couples TRBV30 to TRBJ1-1; D is ambiguous. V shed 2 bases and J shed 4 bases, with 8 bases lying between them. The CDR3 is 12 amino acids. Germline V gene sequence: CDR1 GTSNPN, CDR2 SVGIG (reference sequence).

This clonotype came up a few times. The chain links TRBV28 to TRBJ1-2; D not certain. CDR1 is MDHEN, CDR2 SYDVKM, per germline. The V end lost 5 bases, the J end lost 3 bases, and 4 bases lay between the germline ends. The CDR3 consists of 11 residues. The DNA of the CDR3 is TGTGCCAGCAGTGGGGACTATGGCTACACCTTC. It is translated as CASSGDYGYTF.

This sequence joins TRBV10-3 and TRBJ1-1; tentatively, D is TRBD1 (6 bases). CDR1 and CDR2 (germline): ENHRY, SYGVKD. The CDR3 is 16 amino acids. Trimming removed 6 bases at V and 3 bases at J, with 20 bases between. The CDR3 DNA reads as TGTGCCATCAGGGGCAGGGGCGGTATAGGGGACACTGAAGCTTTCTTT. Protein: CAIRGRGGIGDTEAFF.

The CDR3 coding sequence is TGCAGTGCTAGAGTGGGACAGGGGCTCGGCTACACCTTC. Residues: CSARVGQGLGYTF. The chain couples TRBV20-1 to TRBJ1-2; 10 bases line up with TRBD1. The CDR3 loop spans 13 amino acids. After removal of 1 base from V and 8 bases from J, the junction contained 4 bases not matched to a gene. Germline CDR1 DFQATT, CDR2 SNEGSKA (reference sequence).

The chain employs TRBV3-1 and TRBJ1-2, with unresolved D. With 0 bases removed from V and 6 bases from J, the gap between germline ends came to 11 bases. This CDR3 is built from 14 residues. Germline loops: CDR1 LGHDT, CDR2 YNNKEL (reference sequence). The CDR3 here is CASSQEGKTDGYTF. The DNA for the CDR3 is TGTGCCAGCAGCCAAGAGGGGAAGACGGATGGCTACACCTTC.

This chain's CDR3 is CASSPGQDPYEQYF. The CDR3 bases are TGCGCCAGCAGCCCAGGACAGGACCCCTACGAGCAGTACTTC. The chain employs TRBV10-1 and TRBJ2-7; 7 bases are shared with TRBD1. The CDR3 covers 14 residues. Germline loops: CDR1 WNHNN, CDR2 SYGVQD (reference sequence). J gave up 2 bases and V 6 bases, and 7 bases lay outside the gene matches.

This chain uses TRBV3-1 with TRBJ1-1; no definite D call. V gave up 1 base and J gave up 2 bases, with 11 bases separating them. CDR1 is LGHDT, CDR2 YNNKEL, per germline (reference sequence). The CDR3 totals 15 residues. Here the CDR3 reads CASSQGFGFNTEAFF. CDR3 nucleotides: TGTGCCAGCAGCCAAGGGTTCGGGTTTAACACTGAAGCTTTCTTT.

V and J are TRBV2 and TRBJ2-7; D unclear. Per the germline V gene, CDR1 is SNHLY and CDR2 is FYNNEI. The V and J ends lost 7 bases and 6 bases respectively, with 10 bases between them. The CDR3 runs 11 residues. CDR3 sequence reads: CASTRAVEQYF. CDR3 coding DNA: TGTGCCAGCACTAGGGCCGTCGAGCAGTACTTC.

V gene TRBV6-1 combines with J gene TRBJ2-1; D not resolved. The V gene lost 2 bases and the J gene lost 9 bases, with 11 bases spanning the gap. Germline V gene lookup returns CDR1 MNHNS and CDR2 SASEGT. CDR3 length equals 13 residues. CDR3: CASSERGVGEQFF. The DNA of the CDR3 is TGTGCCAGCAGTGAACGTGGAGTTGGTGAGCAGTTCTTC.

The chain employs TRBV9 and TRBJ2-7; D is ambiguous. Trimming took off 3 bases at V and 2 bases at J, with 9 bases between the two ends. The CDR3 contains 13 residues. Germline V gene lookup returns CDR1 SGDLS and CDR2 YYNGEE. CDR3 coding DNA: TGTGCCAGCAGCGGGAAACTCCCCTACGAGCAGTACTTC. It encodes CASSGKLPYEQYF.